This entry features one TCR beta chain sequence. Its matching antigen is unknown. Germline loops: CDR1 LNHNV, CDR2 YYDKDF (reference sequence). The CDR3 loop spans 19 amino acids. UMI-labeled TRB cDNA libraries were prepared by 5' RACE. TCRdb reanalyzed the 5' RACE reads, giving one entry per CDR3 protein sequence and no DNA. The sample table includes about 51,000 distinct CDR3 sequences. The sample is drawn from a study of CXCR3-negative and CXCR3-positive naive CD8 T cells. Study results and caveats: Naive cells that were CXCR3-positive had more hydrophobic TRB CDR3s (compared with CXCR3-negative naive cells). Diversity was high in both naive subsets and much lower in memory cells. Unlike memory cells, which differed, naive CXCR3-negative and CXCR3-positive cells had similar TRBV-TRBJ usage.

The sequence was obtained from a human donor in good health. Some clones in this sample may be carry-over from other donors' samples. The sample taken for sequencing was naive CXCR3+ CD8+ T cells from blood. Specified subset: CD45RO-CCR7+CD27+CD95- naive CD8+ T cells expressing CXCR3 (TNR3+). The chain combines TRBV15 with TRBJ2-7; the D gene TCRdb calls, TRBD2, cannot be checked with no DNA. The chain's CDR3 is CATSGPGLAGGKSSYEQYF.